These 21 T cell receptor beta chains were all obtained from the same sample, sequenced in a study of blood T cell repertoires in COVID-19. Sequencing used immunoSEQ multiplex PCR; TCRdb keeps in-frame clones, though not all of them. The table lists fewer than 150,000 clones, more than 75% of them singletons. Material for sequencing was peripheral blood. All receptors come from a woman in her seventies with acute or convalescent COVID-19.

This sequence joins TRBV30 and TRBJ1-2; no definite D call. The CDR3 sequence is 12 residues long. Trimming pared 3 bases from V and 8 bases from J, leaving 13 bases between. In germline, CDR1 is GTSNPN, CDR2 SVGIG (reference sequence). The CDR3 DNA is TGTGCCTGGAGATCTCCTCCGGGGGGCTACACCTTC. It translates to CAWRSPPGGYTF.

V and J are TRBV5-1 and TRBJ1-6; no definite D call. CDR3 length: 16 amino acids. In germline, CDR1 is SGHRS, CDR2 YFSETQ. Trimming shortened V by 0 bases and J by 0 bases, and 7 bases separated the two germline ends. The CDR3 bases are TGCGCCAGCAGCTTGGGAGGAGACTCCTATAATTCACCCCTCCACTTT. Translated: CASSLGGDSYNSPLHF.

The V and J genes are TRBV3-1 (or the pseudogene TRBV3-2) and TRBJ2-1; a possible D gene is TRBD2 (7 bases). CDR1 is LGHDT and CDR2 is YNNKEL in the germline V gene (reference sequence). The CDR3 sequence is 15 residues long. V dropped 4 bases and J dropped 6 bases, with 16 bases sitting between them. CDR3 DNA: TGTGCCAGCAGCCCATTCGGGGGGCCGAGCAATGAGCAGTTCTTC. Amino acids: CASSPFGGPSNEQFF.

The chain carries TRBV10-1 and TRBJ1-4, with 7 nucleotides matching TRBD1. This CDR3 region has 15 residues. J lost 0 bases, V lost 4 bases, and 2 bases had no gene match. The germline V gene encodes CDR1 WNHNN and CDR2 SYGVQD (reference sequence). CDR3 amino acids: CASSGDSATNEKLFF. The CDR3 coding sequence is TGCGCCAGCAGTGGGGACAGTGCAACTAATGAAAAACTGTTTTTT.

The chain carries TRBV10-3 and TRBJ1-2; 7 bases map to TRBD1. With V trimmed by 6 bases and J by 2 bases, 6 bases remained unmatched. The CDR3 runs 14 residues. Germline assignment: CDR1 ENHRY and CDR2 SYGVKD. CDR3 coding DNA: TGTGCCATCAGAGGACAGGTAAACAACTATGGCTACACCTTC. Amino acids: CAIRGQVNNYGYTF.

The chain uses TRBV10-2 and TRBJ1-3; tentatively, D is TRBD1 (5 bases). Germline CDR1 reads WSHSY; CDR2 reads SAAADI. Trimming pared 3 bases from V and 2 bases from J, leaving 14 bases between. This CDR3 is built from 16 residues. The CDR3 here is CASSEAGSYAGNTIYF. In nucleotides, the CDR3 is TGCGCCAGCAGTGAAGCAGGGTCCTATGCTGGAAACACCATATATTTT.

This chain uses TRBV5-1 with TRBJ2-7, with D possibly matching TRBD1 (5 bases). CDR1 and CDR2 from the germline V gene are SGHRS and YFSETQ. The CDR3 has 13 residues. V lost 3 bases, J lost 4 bases, and 11 bases lay in between. DNA for the CDR3: TGCGCCAGCAGCTCCCCAGGGTTGTACGAGCAGTACTTC. Encoded protein: CASSSPGLYEQYF.

The rearrangement joins TRBV27 to TRBJ1-5, with 11 positions matching TRBD1. V lost 5 bases, J lost 4 bases, and 4 bases stayed unmatched. The V gene's germline CDR1 is MNHEY and CDR2 SMNVEV (reference sequence). The CDR3 extends over 15 amino acids. The CDR3 loop reads CASSLGTGGNQPQHF. CDR3 sequence (DNA): TGTGCCAGCAGTCTGGGGACAGGGGGGAATCAGCCCCAGCATTTT.

The V call is TRBV5-1, the J call TRBJ2-1, with TRBD1 identical over 9 bases. CDR3 size: 14 residues. Germline V gene lookup returns CDR1 SGHRS and CDR2 YFSETQ. V shed 3 bases and J 8 bases; nucleotides not matched to a gene: 6. CDR3 in amino acids: CASSSRDRDYEQFF. CDR3 DNA: TGCGCCAGCAGCTCCCGGGACAGGGACTATGAGCAGTTCTTC. The full variable domain, completed using reference TRBV5-1 and TRBJ2-1, is KAGVTQTPRYLIKTRGQQVTLSCSPISGHRSVSWYQQTPGQGLQFLFEYFSETQRNKGNFPGRFSGRQFSNSRSEMNVSTLELGDSALYLCASSSRDRDYEQFFGPGTRLTVL.

The chain joins TRBV4-2 to TRBJ1-2, with a possible D match to TRBD1 (5 bases). The V gene lost 5 bases and the J gene lost 5 bases, with 9 bases spanning the gap. This CDR3 is built from 12 residues. Germline values: CDR1 LGHNA, CDR2 YNFKEQ. The CDR3 spells CASSTTGYGYTF. For the CDR3, the DNA is TGTGCCAGCAGCACTACAGGTTATGGCTACACCTTC.

This chain links TRBV5-4 with TRBJ1-1, with D possibly being TRBD1 (6 bases). There are 14 residues in the CDR3. Germline V lookup: CDR1 SGHNT, CDR2 YYREEE (reference sequence). The ends were cut back, 2 bases at V and 4 bases at J, with 12 bases in the middle. CDR3 sequence (DNA): TGTGCCAGCAGCTTCGCTGGGGGCGCCACTGAAGCTTTCTTT. It specifies CASSFAGGATEAFF.

The chain has TRBV6-2 or TRBV6-3 and TRBJ1-6; D not certain. The germline V and J ends were trimmed by 1 base and 7 bases, with 11 bases remaining between them. Looked up from germline, CDR1 is MNHEY and CDR2 is SVGEGT. The CDR3 totals 15 residues. This chain's CDR3 is CASSYYGVSNSPLHF. CDR3 coding DNA: TGTGCCAGCAGTTACTACGGGGTGAGCAATTCACCCCTCCACTTT.

The CDR3 DNA reads TGTGCCAGCAGGGGGACTTACTATGGCTACACCTTC. As protein: CASRGTYYGYTF. V is TRBV12-3 or TRBV12-4 and J is TRBJ1-2, with TRBD1 as a possible D gene (5 bases). The CDR3 extends over 12 amino acids. Trimming removed 6 bases from V and 3 bases from J, with 8 bases in between.

This clone came up once. The genes are TRBV12-5 and TRBJ2-7; 8 bases are shared with TRBD1. The CDR3 consists of 14 residues. The junction had 5 bases not matched to a gene; V was cut back by 3 bases and J by 4 bases. Germline lookup yields CDR1 LGHNT and CDR2 FRNRAP. The CDR3: CASGLGQGRYEQYF. Written as DNA, the CDR3 is TGTGCTAGTGGTTTAGGACAGGGAAGGTACGAGCAGTACTTC. Full variable domain (missing parts from reference TRBV12-5 and TRBJ2-7): DARVTQTPRHKVTEMGQEVTMRCQPILGHNTVFWYRQTMMQGLELLAYFRNRAPLDDSGMPKDRFSAEMPDATLATLKIQPSEPRDSAVYFCASGLGQGRYEQYFGPGTRLTVT.

With regard to this clone: Other nucleotide sequences in the sample specify the same CDR3. This chain links TRBV5-4 with TRBJ2-5; 9 nucleotides match TRBD2. Losses at the gene ends were 3 bases for V and 4 bases for J; bases not matched to a gene: 10. Germline V gives CDR1 SGHNT, CDR2 YYREEE (reference sequence). CDR3 length: 16 residues. The CDR3 sequence is CASSWGRGGEGETQYF. CDR3 bases: TGTGCCAGCAGCTGGGGGCGGGGGGGAGAGGGAGAGACCCAGTACTTC.

This sequence joins TRBV5-6 and TRBJ1-2, with a possible D match to TRBD1 (6 bases). With 1 base removed from V and 3 bases from J, the gap between germline ends came to 10 bases. Germline CDR1 SGHDT, CDR2 YYEEEE. The CDR3 consists of 14 residues. CDR3 protein: CASSLTGTDYGYTF. The CDR3 region has the DNA TGTGCCAGCAGCTTGACAGGGACCGACTATGGCTACACCTTC.

The chain couples TRBV27 to TRBJ2-1, with 10 bases matching TRBD2. The junction had 6 bases not matched to a gene; V was cut back by 6 bases and J by 7 bases. This CDR3 has 14 residues. Germline V gene sequence: CDR1 MNHEY, CDR2 SMNVEV (reference sequence). The CDR3 region has the DNA TGTGCCAGCAGCTTACTAGCGGGGAAAAATGAGCAGTTCTTC. Encoded protein: CASSLLAGKNEQFF.

The sample holds one count of this clone. The J gene is TRBJ1-1, the V gene TRBV28, with 8 bases matching TRBD1. The V segment lost 8 bases and the J segment 1 base; nucleotides outside the gene matches: 15. Per germline, CDR1 MDHEN and CDR2 SYDVKM. The CDR3 length is 17 residues. The CDR3 DNA reads TGTGCCAGCTCATCTCCTCAGGGTGGACAGGGGAACACTGAAGCTTTCTTT. This sequence encodes CASSSPQGGQGNTEAFF.

The gene calls are TRBV21-1 and TRBJ1-6; TRBD1, the table's D call, lacks a check against the DNA. TRBV21-1 is shown as a pseudogene. The CDR3 covers 14 residues. The CDR3 sequence: CASPTGANNSPLHF. CDR3 in DNA: TGTGCCAGCCCGACAGGGGCTAATAATTCACCCCTCCACTTT.

The genes are TRBV24-1 and TRBJ2-5; D is perhaps TRBD1 (6 bases). V was shortened by 4 bases and J by 2 bases, with 13 bases between the two germline ends. The germline CDR1 and CDR2 sequences are KGHDR and SFDVKD. This CDR3 is 15 amino acids long. This chain's CDR3 is CATSEPGTQQETQYF. The DNA of the CDR3 is TGTGCCACCAGTGAGCCCGGGACACAACAAGAGACCCAGTACTTC.

V is TRBV19 and J is TRBJ1-3; TRBD1 agrees at 8 bases. V dropped 8 bases and J dropped 0; count of bases not matched to a gene: 3. The CDR3 runs 14 residues. Germline assignment: CDR1 LNHDA and CDR2 SQIVND (reference sequence). CDR3 protein: CASWTGLSGNTIYF. The DNA for the CDR3 is TGTGCCAGTTGGACAGGGCTCTCTGGAAACACCATATATTTT.